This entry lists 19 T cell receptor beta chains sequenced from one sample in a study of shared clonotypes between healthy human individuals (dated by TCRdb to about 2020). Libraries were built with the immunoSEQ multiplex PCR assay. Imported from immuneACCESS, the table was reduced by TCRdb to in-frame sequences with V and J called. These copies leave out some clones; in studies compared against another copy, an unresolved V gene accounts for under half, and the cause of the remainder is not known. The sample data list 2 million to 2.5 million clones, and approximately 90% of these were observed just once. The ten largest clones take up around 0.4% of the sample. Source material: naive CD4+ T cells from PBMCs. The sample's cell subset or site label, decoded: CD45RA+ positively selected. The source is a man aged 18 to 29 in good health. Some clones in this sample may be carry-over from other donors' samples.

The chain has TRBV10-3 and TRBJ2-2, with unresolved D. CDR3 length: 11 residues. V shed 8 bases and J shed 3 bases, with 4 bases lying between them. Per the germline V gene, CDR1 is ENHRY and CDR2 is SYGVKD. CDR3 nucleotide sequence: TGTGCCATCGGGCACACCGGGGAGCTGTTTTTT. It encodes CAIGHTGELFF.

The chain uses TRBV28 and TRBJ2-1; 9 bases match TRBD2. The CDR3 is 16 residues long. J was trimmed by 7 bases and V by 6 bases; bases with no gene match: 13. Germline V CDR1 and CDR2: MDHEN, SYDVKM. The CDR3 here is CASSPNLAGAGNEQFF. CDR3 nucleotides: TGTGCCAGCAGCCCTAATTTAGCGGGAGCGGGGAATGAGCAGTTCTTC.

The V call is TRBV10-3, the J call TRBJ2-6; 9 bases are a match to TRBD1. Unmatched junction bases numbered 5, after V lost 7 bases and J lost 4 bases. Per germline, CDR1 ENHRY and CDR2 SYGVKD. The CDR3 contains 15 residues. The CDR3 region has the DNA TGTGCCATCACAGGGACAGGGCCCGGGGCCAACGTCCTGACTTTC. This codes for CAITGTGPGANVLTF.

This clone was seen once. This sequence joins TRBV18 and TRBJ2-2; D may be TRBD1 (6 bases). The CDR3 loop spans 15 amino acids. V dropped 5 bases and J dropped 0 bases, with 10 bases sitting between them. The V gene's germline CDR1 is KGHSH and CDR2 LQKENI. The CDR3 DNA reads TGTGCCAGCTCATCGAGACAGGCGAACACCGGGGAGCTGTTTTTT. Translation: CASSSRQANTGELFF.

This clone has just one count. The CDR3 DNA reads as TGTGCCAGTAGGTTTTCTACAGGCCCCAATCAGCCCCAGCATTTT. Translating gives CASRFSTGPNQPQHF. This rearrangement joins TRBV19 to TRBJ1-5, with TRBD1 as a possible D gene (5 bases). The V end was cut by 6 bases, the J end by 3 bases, with 15 bases between. The CDR3 extends over 15 amino acids. Looked up from germline, CDR1 is LNHDA and CDR2 is SQIVND (reference sequence). Combining the CDR3 with reference TRBV19 and TRBJ1-5 gives the whole variable domain DGGITQSPKYLFRKEGQNVTLSCEQNLNHDAMYWYRQDPGQGLRLIYYSQIVNDFQKGDIAEGYSVSREKKESFPLTVTSAQKNPTAFYLCASRFSTGPNQPQHFGDGTRLSIL.

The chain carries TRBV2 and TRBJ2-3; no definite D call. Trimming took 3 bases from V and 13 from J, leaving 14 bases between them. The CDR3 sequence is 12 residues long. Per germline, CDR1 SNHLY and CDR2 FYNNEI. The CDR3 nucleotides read TGTGCCAGCAGTGAGGTCCAAGAAATAGAGTATTTT. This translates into CASSEVQEIEYF.

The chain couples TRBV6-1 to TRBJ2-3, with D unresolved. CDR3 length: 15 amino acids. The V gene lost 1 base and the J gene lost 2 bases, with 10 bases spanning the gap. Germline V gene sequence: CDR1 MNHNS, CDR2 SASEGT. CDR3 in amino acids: CASSEGLAATDTQYF. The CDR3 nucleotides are TGTGCCAGCAGTGAAGGTTTGGCAGCCACAGATACGCAGTATTTT.

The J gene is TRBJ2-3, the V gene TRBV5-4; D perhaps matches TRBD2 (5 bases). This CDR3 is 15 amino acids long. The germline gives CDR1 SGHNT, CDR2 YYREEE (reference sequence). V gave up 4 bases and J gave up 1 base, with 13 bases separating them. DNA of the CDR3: TGTGCCAGCAGCGTTCCGGGATCACGCACAGATACGCAGTATTTT. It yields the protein CASSVPGSRTDTQYF. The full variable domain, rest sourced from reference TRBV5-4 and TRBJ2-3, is ETGVTQSPTHLIKTRGQQVTLRCSSQSGHNTVSWYQQALGQGPQFIFQYYREEENGRGNFPPRFSGLQFPNYSSELNVNALELDDSALYLCASSVPGSRTDTQYFGPGTRLTVL.

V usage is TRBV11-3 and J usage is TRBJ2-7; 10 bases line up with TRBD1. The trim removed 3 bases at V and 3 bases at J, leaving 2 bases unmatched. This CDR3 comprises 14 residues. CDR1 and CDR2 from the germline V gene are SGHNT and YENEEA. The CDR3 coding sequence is TGTGCCAGCAGCTTGGGACAGGGGTTCTACGAGCAGTACTTC. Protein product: CASSLGQGFYEQYF.

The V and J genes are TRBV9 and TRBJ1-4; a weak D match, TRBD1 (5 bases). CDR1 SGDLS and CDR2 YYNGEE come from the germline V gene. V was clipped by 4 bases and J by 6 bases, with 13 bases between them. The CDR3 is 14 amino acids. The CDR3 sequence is CASSLGQVDEKLFF. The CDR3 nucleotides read TGTGCCAGCAGCCTGGGGCAGGTGGATGAAAAACTGTTTTTT.

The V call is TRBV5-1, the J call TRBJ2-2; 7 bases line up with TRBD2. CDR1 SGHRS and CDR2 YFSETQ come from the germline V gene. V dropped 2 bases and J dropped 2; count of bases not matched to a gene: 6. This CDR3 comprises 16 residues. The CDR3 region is CASSLTLAENTGELFF. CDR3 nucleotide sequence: TGCGCCAGCAGCTTAACGCTAGCGGAAAACACCGGGGAGCTGTTTTTT.

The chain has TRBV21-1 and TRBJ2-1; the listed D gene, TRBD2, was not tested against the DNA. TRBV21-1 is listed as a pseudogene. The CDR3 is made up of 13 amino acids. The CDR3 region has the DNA TGTGCCGCGGAGTGGGTACCGGCCAATGAGCAGTTCTTC. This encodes CAAEWVPANEQFF.

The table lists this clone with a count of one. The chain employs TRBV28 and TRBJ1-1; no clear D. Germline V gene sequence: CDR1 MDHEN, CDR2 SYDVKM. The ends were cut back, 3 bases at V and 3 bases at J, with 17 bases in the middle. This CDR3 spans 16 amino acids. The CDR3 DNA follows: TGTGCCAGCAGTTTGGCGGGAGGAGAAGGCGACACTGAAGCTTTCTTT. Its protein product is CASSLAGGEGDTEAFF.

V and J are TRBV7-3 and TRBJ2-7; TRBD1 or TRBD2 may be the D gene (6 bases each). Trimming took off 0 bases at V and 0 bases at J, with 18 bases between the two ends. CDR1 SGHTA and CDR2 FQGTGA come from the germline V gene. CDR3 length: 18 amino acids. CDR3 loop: CASSLTGRGTTSSYEQYF. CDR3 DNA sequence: TGTGCCAGCAGCTTAACTGGCCGGGGGACAACCAGCTCCTACGAGCAGTACTTC.

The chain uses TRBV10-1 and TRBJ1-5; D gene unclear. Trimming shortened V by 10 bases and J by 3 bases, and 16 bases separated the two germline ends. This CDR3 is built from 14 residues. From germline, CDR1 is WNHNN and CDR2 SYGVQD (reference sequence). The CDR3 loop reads CATEIGILNQPQHF. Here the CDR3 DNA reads TGCGCCACCGAGATCGGGATCCTCAATCAGCCCCAGCATTTT.

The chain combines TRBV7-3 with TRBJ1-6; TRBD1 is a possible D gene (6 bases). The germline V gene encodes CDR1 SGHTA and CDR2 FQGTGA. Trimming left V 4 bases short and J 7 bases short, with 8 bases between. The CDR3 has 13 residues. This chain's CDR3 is CASSWDNNSPLHF. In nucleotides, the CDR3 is TGTGCCAGCAGCTGGGACAACAATTCACCCCTCCACTTT.

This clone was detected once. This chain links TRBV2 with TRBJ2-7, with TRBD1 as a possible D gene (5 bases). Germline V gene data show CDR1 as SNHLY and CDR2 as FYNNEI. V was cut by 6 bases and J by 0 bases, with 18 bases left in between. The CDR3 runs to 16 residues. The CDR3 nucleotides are TGTGCCAGCAGATCTAGGGGTCTCCGCCGCTCCTACGAGCAGTACTTC. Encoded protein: CASRSRGLRRSYEQYF.

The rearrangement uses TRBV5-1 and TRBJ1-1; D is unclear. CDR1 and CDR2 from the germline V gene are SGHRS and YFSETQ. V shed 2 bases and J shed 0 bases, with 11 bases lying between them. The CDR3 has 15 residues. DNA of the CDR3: TGCGCCAGCAGCTTAGGAATTGGTTTGAACACTGAAGCTTTCTTT. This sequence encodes CASSLGIGLNTEAFF.

CDR3 DNA: TGCGCCAGCAGCCGGCAAGGCGGGGTGAATACAGATACGCAGTATTTT. Encoded protein: CASSRQGGVNTDTQYF. The rearrangement links TRBV5-1 to TRBJ2-3; maybe TRBD2 (6 bases). Germline loops: CDR1 SGHRS, CDR2 YFSETQ. Trimming took 4 bases from V and 3 from J, leaving 18 bases between them. The CDR3 spans 16 residues.